Listed below are T cell receptor beta chains from one sample, sequenced in a study of cytotoxic CD8 clonotypes in ibrutinib-treated CLL. Data came from immunoSEQ multiplex PCR; TCRdb stores just in-frame clones and leaves some out. The sample consists of 110,000 or so clones, under 70% of them appearing once. The sample in question was PBMCs, obtained after 24 months of ibrutinib treatment. These TCRs come from a human donor with chronic lymphocytic leukemia. Both conserved end residues are part of each CDR3. D genes are given only for firm matches. Rows may omit the clone size; those that give it use once, few, many or a size class.

NA	14	few	TRBJ1-1	TRBV5-1	TGCGCCAGCAGCCAGCAGACGAAGAACACTGAAGCTTTCTTT	CASSQQTKNTEAFF
NA	14	NA	TRBJ2-4	TRBV29-1	TGCAGCGTTGGGAGTTCCGGTAGAAGGAACATTCAGTACTTC	CSVGSSGRRNIQYF
NA	13	few	TRBJ1-6	TRBV6-1	TGTGCCAGCAGTCCGCGGTGGGACTCACCCCTCCACTTT	CASSPRWDSPLHF
TRBD1	16	NA	TRBJ1-3	TRBV28	TGTGCCAGCAGTTCCTCTTATGGGACAGTTGGAAACACCATATATTTT	CASSSSYGTVGNTIYF
TRBD2	12	NA	TRBJ2-2	TRBV30	TGTGCCCGAAGACTAGCGGGCGGGGAGCTGTTTTTT	CARRLAGGELFF
NA	14	NA	TRBJ1-2	TRBV7-2	TGTGCCAGCAGCTCCTACCCCGCTAACTATGGCTACACCTTC	CASSSYPANYGYTF
NA	15	few	TRBJ1-2	TRBV4-3	TGCGCCAGCAGCCGAGACAGGAGTTCCCTCTATGGCTACACCTTC	CASSRDRSSLYGYTF
NA	17	NA	TRBJ2-1	TRBV1	TGCACCAGCAGCCAAGATCCCGGATTTTCCTCCTACAATGAGCAGTTCTTC	CTSSQDPGFSSYNEQFF
TRBD1	12	NA	TRBJ1-1	TRBV29-1	TGCAGCGTTAACAGGGGGGACGCTGAAGCTTTCTTT	CSVNRGDAEAFF
NA	15	NA	TRBJ1-5	TRBV5-6	TGTGCCAGCAGCTTGGGCGCACTGAACAATCAGCCCCAGCATTTT	CASSLGALNNQPQHF
TRBD1	14	NA	TRBJ1-1	TRBV10-1	TGCGCCAGCAGTGAAGGGACAGCCGGGGGTGAAGCTTTCTTT	CASSEGTAGGEAFF
NA	13	NA	TRBJ1-2	TRBV12-5	TGTGCTAGTGGTTTGGGGGTTAACTATGGCTACACCTTC	CASGLGVNYGYTF
NA	16	NA	TRBJ1-2	TRBV28	TGTGCCAGCAGGCCCCGGGGGAAGCAGTTTCAGGATGGCTACACCTTC	CASRPRGKQFQDGYTF
NA	15	few	TRBJ2-5	TRBV5-1	TGCGCCAGCGAAGGTGAGGCTTCCGTCCAAGAGACCCAGTACTTC	CASEGEASVQETQYF
NA	13	NA	TRBJ2-3	TRBV19	TGTGCCAGTAGTGGTCTAGCGCCCGATACGCAGTATTTT	CASSGLAPDTQYF
TRBD1	15	NA	TRBJ2-4	TRBV6-1	TGTGCCAGCAGTGGGATGGGACAGGGGGGGAACATTCAGTACTTC	CASSGMGQGGNIQYF
TRBD2	17	NA	TRBJ2-2	TRBV7-3	TGTGCCAGCAGCTTATCGTCCGGGACTAGGGCCCCCGGGGAGCTGTTTTTT	CASSLSSGTRAPGELFF
NA	16	NA	TRBJ2-1	TRBV27	TGTGCCAGCAGTTTAGGAGGGGGCCACCTCTACAATGAGCAGTTCTTC	CASSLGGGHLYNEQFF
NA	14	NA	TRBJ1-6	TRBV7-9	TGTGCCAGCAGCCTCGGACAAGTAAATTCACCCCTCCACTTT	CASSLGQVNSPLHF
NA	14	NA	TRBJ1-6	TRBV5-1	TGCGCCAGCAGGAGGGACTCTGGGAATTCACCCCTCCACTTT	CASRRDSGNSPLHF
NA	14	few	TRBJ1-2	TRBV30	TGTGCCTGGAGTGTACAGCTGAGTAGCTATGGCTACACCTTC	CAWSVQLSSYGYTF
TRBD1	13	few	TRBJ1-4	TRBV6-1	TGTGCCAGCTCAGGACAGGGGCTCGAAAAACTGTTTTTT	CASSGQGLEKLFF
NA	16	NA	TRBJ2-5	TRBV5-4	TGTGCCAGCAGCTTGGGGGCCGGGACATCCCAAGAGACCCAGTACTTC	CASSLGAGTSQETQYF
TRBD2	16	NA	TRBJ2-3	TRBV6-1	TGTGCCAGCAGTGAAGGTCGAGCGGGGCGCACAGATACGCAGTATTTT	CASSEGRAGRTDTQYF
TRBD1	17	NA	TRBJ1-4	TRBV2	TGTGCCAGCAGTGAAATCCTGGGACAGAGCTCCGATGAAAAACTGTTTTTT	CASSEILGQSSDEKLFF
TRBD1	18	NA	TRBJ2-2	TRBV5-1	TGCGCCAGCAGCGCCGGGACAGGCGGTGTAAGTGGCACCGGGGAGCTGTTTTTT	CASSAGTGGVSGTGELFF
TRBD1	16	NA	TRBJ2-7	TRBV27	TGTGCCAGCAGTTTACTAAGCCCGGGACAGGGCTACGAGCAGTACTTC	CASSLLSPGQGYEQYF
TRBD1	14	few	TRBJ1-2	TRBV4-1	TGCGCCAGCAGCCGGGGACAGGCTGGCTATGGCTACACCTTC	CASSRGQAGYGYTF
NA	16	NA	TRBJ1-3	TRBV7-3	TGTGCCAGCAGTTCCTCGGGGGCCGGCTCTGGAAACACCATATATTTT	CASSSSGAGSGNTIYF
TRBD1	14	NA	TRBJ1-5	TRBV5-4	TGTGCCAGCAGCTGGGACAGGGTCAATCAGCCCCAGCATTTT	CASSWDRVNQPQHF
NA	12	NA	TRBJ2-3	TRBV6-5	TGTGCCAGCATGGGTCGAGCAGATACGCAGTATTTT	CASMGRADTQYF
NA	15	once	TRBJ2-5	TRBV6-5	TGTGCCAGCAGTTATTCCGGATCAAGGTGGGAGACCCAGTACTTC	CASSYSGSRWETQYF
NA	12	few	TRBJ2-7	TRBV6-5	TGTGCCAGCAGCACAGGCTCCTACGAGCAGTACTTC	CASSTGSYEQYF
TRBD1	16	many	TRBJ2-3	TRBV6-1	TGTGCCAGCAGTGATAGGACAGGGACGTCAGCAGATACGCAGTATTTT	CASSDRTGTSADTQYF
TRBD1	13	few	TRBJ2-7	TRBV28	TGTGCCAGCAACGGGACAGGGCCCTACGAGCAGTACTTC	CASNGTGPYEQYF
NA	15	NA	TRBJ1-1	TRBV28	TGTGCCAGCAGGTTATCGGCCAGTTGGAACACTGAAGCTTTCTTT	CASRLSASWNTEAFF
TRBD1	16	NA	TRBJ2-2	TRBV7-9	TGTGCCAGCAGCTCGGGACAGGTTCTCAACACCGGGGAGCTGTTTTTT	CASSSGQVLNTGELFF
NA	14	NA	TRBJ1-5	TRBV18	TGTGCCAGCTCACCGTCCCAGGGTGGTCAGCCCCAGCATTTT	CASSPSQGGQPQHF
TRBD1	18	NA	TRBJ1-2	TRBV7-3	TGTGCCAGCAGCTCAAAGGGACAGGGGGCAACTGGAGTCTATGGCTACACCTTC	CASSSKGQGATGVYGYTF
NA	13	NA	TRBJ2-7	TRBV9	TGTGCCAGCAGCCCCAGTACACCCTACGAGCAGTACTTC	CASSPSTPYEQYF
NA	12	NA	TRBJ2-2	TRBV6-5	TGTGCCAGCAGCTGGGGATCCGGGGAGCTGTTTTTT	CASSWGSGELFF
NA	16	NA	TRBJ2-1	TRBV29-1	TGCAGCTCCTTTTTGTTTTCGGGGGCCGCCTACAATGAGCAGTTCTTC	CSSFLFSGAAYNEQFF
NA	14	once	TRBJ2-7	TRBV4-2	TGTGCCAGCAGCCAAGATCTGTCCTCCGCGGGGAAGTACTTC	CASSQDLSSAGKYF
TRBD2	16	NA	TRBJ2-5	TRBV7-2	TGTGCCAGCAGCCCCCTCGGGACTAGCGGGGGGCAGACCCAGTACTTC	CASSPLGTSGGQTQYF
NA	14	NA	TRBJ2-2	TRBV6-5	TGTGCCAGCAGTTACCCAATGGGCACCGGGGAGCTGTTTTTT	CASSYPMGTGELFF
NA	13	NA	TRBJ1-6	TRBV6-6	TGTGCCAGCAGCCTTGGACCTAATTCACCCCTCCACTTT	CASSLGPNSPLHF
NA	16	NA	TRBJ1-2	TRBV4-2	TGTGCCAGCAGCCAAGATGTAGGCAGTCCTAACTATGGCTACACCTTC	CASSQDVGSPNYGYTF
TRBD2	15	once	TRBJ2-3	TRBV6-6	TGTGCCAGCAGTTACGGCGGGGGGGCAACAGATACGCAGTATTTT	CASSYGGGATDTQYF
NA	16	NA	TRBJ1-5	TRBV19	TGTGCCAGTAGTATAAGGGCGGGGGGTGGCAATCAGCCCCAGCATTTT	CASSIRAGGGNQPQHF
TRBD2	14	many	TRBJ2-5	TRBV6-1	TGTGCCAGCACACCTACTAGCGGCCAAGAGACCCAGTACTTC	CASTPTSGQETQYF
TRBD2	15	few	TRBJ2-2	TRBV5-4	TGTGCCAGCAGCTCCGGGACTAGCGACACCGGGGAGCTGTTTTTT	CASSSGTSDTGELFF
TRBD2	17	once	TRBJ2-5	TRBV5-4	TGTGCCAGCAGCTCCCCGGGACTAGCGGGTCTACAGGAGACCCAGTACTTC	CASSSPGLAGLQETQYF
NA	14	once	TRBJ1-5	TRBV6-6	TGTGCCAGCAGTTACGGGACAATGAATCAGCCCCAGCATTTT	CASSYGTMNQPQHF
NA	13	NA	TRBJ2-7	TRBV29-1	TGCAGCGTGCTACAGGGGGGGGGCTTCGAGCAGTACTTC	CSVLQGGGFEQYF
NA	15	few	TRBJ1-5	TRBV27	TGTGCCAGCAGGGAAACAGGAGGGGAAAATCAGCCCCAGCATTTT	CASRETGGENQPQHF